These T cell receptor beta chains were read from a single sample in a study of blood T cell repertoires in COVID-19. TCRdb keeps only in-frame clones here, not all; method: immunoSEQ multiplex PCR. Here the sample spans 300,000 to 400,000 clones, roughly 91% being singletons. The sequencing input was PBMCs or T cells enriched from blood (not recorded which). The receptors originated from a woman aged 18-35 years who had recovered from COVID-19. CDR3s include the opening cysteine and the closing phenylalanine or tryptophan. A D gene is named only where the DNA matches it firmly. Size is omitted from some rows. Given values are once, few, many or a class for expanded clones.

CDR3 DNA: TGTGCCAGCTCACCCTTTGGGGGGATCGGCACAGATACGCAGTATTTT; CDR3 protein: CASSPFGGIGTDTQYF; J gene: TRBJ2-3; D gene: -; V gene: TRBV18; clone size: once
CDR3 DNA: TGTGCCAGCACGTTCACTAGCGGAGGCTCCTACAATGAGCAGTTCTTC; CDR3 protein: CASTFTSGGSYNEQFF; J gene: TRBJ2-1; D gene: TRBD2; V gene: TRBV9; clone size: -
CDR3 DNA: TGTGCCAGCAGCTTAGCCAGGGGTTGGGAGCAGTTCTTC; CDR3 protein: CASSLARGWEQFF; J gene: TRBJ2-1; D gene: -; V gene: TRBV7-2; clone size: -
CDR3 DNA: TGCGCCAGCAGCCCCGGGACAGAGAACCTCGCCGGGGAGCTGTTTTTT; CDR3 protein: CASSPGTENLAGELFF; J gene: TRBJ2-2; D gene: TRBD1; V gene: TRBV5-1; clone size: -
CDR3 DNA: TGCGCCAGCAGCTTGGACAGGGCCTCTTCACCCCTCCACTTT; CDR3 protein: CASSLDRASSPLHF; J gene: TRBJ1-6; D gene: -; V gene: TRBV5-1; clone size: -
CDR3 DNA: TGTGCCAGCTCACCAAGGTTAAGGGACAGGAGTAGCAATCAGCCCCAGCATTTT; CDR3 protein: CASSPRLRDRSSNQPQHF; J gene: TRBJ1-5; D gene: TRBD1; V gene: TRBV18; clone size: -
CDR3 DNA: TGTGCCATCAGCGGACAGGCGACCTCCTACGAGCAGTACTTC; CDR3 protein: CAISGQATSYEQYF; J gene: TRBJ2-7; D gene: TRBD1; V gene: TRBV10-3; clone size: once
CDR3 DNA: TGCAGCGTTGCGGGGAACTATGGCTACACCTTC; CDR3 protein: CSVAGNYGYTF; J gene: TRBJ1-2; D gene: -; V gene: TRBV29-1; clone size: -
CDR3 DNA: TGCAGCGTTGAAGGAGGTCCCTTGGAAGCTTTCTTT; CDR3 protein: CSVEGGPLEAFF; J gene: TRBJ1-1; D gene: -; V gene: TRBV29-1; clone size: -
CDR3 DNA: TGTGCCAGCAGCCCGGGAAGTGAAAAACTGTTTTTT; CDR3 protein: CASSPGSEKLFF; J gene: TRBJ1-4; D gene: -; V gene: TRBV11-1; clone size: -
CDR3 DNA: TGCGCCAGCAGCTCGGGACTGGGCTTGCAGTACTTC; CDR3 protein: CASSSGLGLQYF; J gene: TRBJ2-7; D gene: -; V gene: TRBV5-1; clone size: -
CDR3 DNA: TGTGCCAGCACCCACGGCAGCGGGAAGAACACTGAAGCTTTCTTT; CDR3 protein: CASTHGSGKNTEAFF; J gene: TRBJ1-1; D gene: -; V gene: TRBV27; clone size: -
CDR3 DNA: TGTGCCAGCAGCCAAGTCCCAACCGGGGAGCTGTTTTTT; CDR3 protein: CASSQVPTGELFF; J gene: TRBJ2-2; D gene: -; V gene: TRBV3-1/TRBV3-2; clone size: -
CDR3 DNA: TGTGCCATCAGTGAGTATCAAAGGGGGAGGGGGTATTTTTTCGCGGAAGCTTTCTTT; CDR3 protein: CAISEYQRGRGYFFAEAFF; J gene: TRBJ1-1; D gene: -; V gene: TRBV10-3; clone size: -
CDR3 DNA: TGTGCCTGGAGTATGACAGGGGGGAATCAGCCCCAGCATTTT; CDR3 protein: CAWSMTGGNQPQHF; J gene: TRBJ1-5; D gene: TRBD1; V gene: TRBV30; clone size: many
CDR3 DNA: TGCAGCGTTGAGATAGCTACTAACTATGGCTACACCTTC; CDR3 protein: CSVEIATNYGYTF; J gene: TRBJ1-2; D gene: -; V gene: TRBV29-1; clone size: -
CDR3 DNA: TGTGCCAGCAGTATGGGGGCGCTAGCGGGACTCGGTGAGCAGTACTTC; CDR3 protein: CASSMGALAGLGEQYF; J gene: TRBJ2-7; D gene: TRBD2; V gene: TRBV28; clone size: -
CDR3 DNA: TGCGCCAGCAGCCACCCGACTAGCGGGGACACAGATACGCAGTATTTT; CDR3 protein: CASSHPTSGDTDTQYF; J gene: TRBJ2-3; D gene: TRBD2; V gene: TRBV4-1; clone size: -
CDR3 DNA: TGTGCCAGCAGCCAAGATCGGGGACTAGCGGTTGGTGAGCAGTTCTTC; CDR3 protein: CASSQDRGLAVGEQFF; J gene: TRBJ2-1; D gene: TRBD2; V gene: TRBV4-2; clone size: -
CDR3 DNA: TGTGCCTGGAGTGTACTAGCGGGAATGGGTGAAAAACTGTTTTTT; CDR3 protein: CAWSVLAGMGEKLFF; J gene: TRBJ1-4; D gene: -; V gene: TRBV30; clone size: -
CDR3 DNA: TGCGCCAGCAGCTTGGGCCTGGGAGGGGATCAGCCCCAGCATTTT; CDR3 protein: CASSLGLGGDQPQHF; J gene: TRBJ1-5; D gene: -; V gene: TRBV5-1; clone size: few
CDR3 DNA: TGTGCCAGCGGTTCGCGTTCTCGTCTCGGCGAGCAGTACTTC; CDR3 protein: CASGSRSRLGEQYF; J gene: TRBJ2-7; D gene: -; V gene: TRBV6-5; clone size: -
CDR3 DNA: TGCAGTGCTAGTGGGCGGGGGTACCCCTACGAGCAGTACTTC; CDR3 protein: CSASGRGYPYEQYF; J gene: TRBJ2-7; D gene: TRBD2; V gene: TRBV20-1; clone size: -
CDR3 DNA: TGTGCCAGCAGCTTAATCCCGGCGGGGGGGCGGGAGACCCAGTACTTC; CDR3 protein: CASSLIPAGGRETQYF; J gene: TRBJ2-5; D gene: TRBD2; V gene: TRBV7-2; clone size: -
CDR3 DNA: TGCGCCAGCAGCCCTGGGACAGAAGGTCAGCCCCAGCATTTT; CDR3 protein: CASSPGTEGQPQHF; J gene: TRBJ1-5; D gene: TRBD1; V gene: TRBV5-1; clone size: -
CDR3 DNA: TGTGCCAGCAGCCCTCTCGACAGGGGCTACACCTTC; CDR3 protein: CASSPLDRGYTF; J gene: TRBJ1-2; D gene: -; V gene: TRBV7-9; clone size: once
CDR3 DNA: TGTGCCAGCAGTTACCAATCCGGGACAGGGCATCATAGCAATCAGCCCCAGCATTTT; CDR3 protein: CASSYQSGTGHHSNQPQHF; J gene: TRBJ1-5; D gene: TRBD1; V gene: TRBV6-2/TRBV6-3; clone size: few
CDR3 DNA: TGTGCTAGTGGTTTGCCCGGGACAGGGGATTATGGCTACACCTTC; CDR3 protein: CASGLPGTGDYGYTF; J gene: TRBJ1-2; D gene: TRBD1; V gene: TRBV12-5; clone size: -
CDR3 DNA: TGTGCCAGTAGTGGGGATCAGGGGTTGGGGCAGCCCCAGCATTTT; CDR3 protein: CASSGDQGLGQPQHF; J gene: TRBJ1-5; D gene: -; V gene: TRBV19; clone size: -
CDR3 DNA: TGTGCCAGCAGCCTCCAGAGGACAGCCCCTAATGAAAAACTGTTTTTT; CDR3 protein: CASSLQRTAPNEKLFF; J gene: TRBJ1-4; D gene: -; V gene: TRBV7-8; clone size: -
CDR3 DNA: TGCAGTGCCGTGCGGGGGGCTGAAGCTTTCTTT; CDR3 protein: CSAVRGAEAFF; J gene: TRBJ1-1; D gene: -; V gene: TRBV20-1; clone size: -
CDR3 DNA: TGTGCCAGTAGGGAACAGGGGGCTGGTGAAAAACTGTTTTTT; CDR3 protein: CASREQGAGEKLFF; J gene: TRBJ1-4; D gene: TRBD1; V gene: TRBV19; clone size: -
CDR3 DNA: TGTGCCAGCAGCTCGCAGAGGAGCTCCTACGAGCAGTACTTC; CDR3 protein: CASSSQRSSYEQYF; J gene: TRBJ2-7; D gene: -; V gene: TRBV5-6; clone size: -
CDR3 DNA: TGTGCCAGCAGTCCCCTAGGAAACGAGCAGTACTTC; CDR3 protein: CASSPLGNEQYF; J gene: TRBJ2-7; D gene: -; V gene: TRBV28; clone size: -
CDR3 DNA: TGCGCCAGCAGTCCTGCTCCGCAGGGGAGCTCCTATAATTCACCCCTCCACTTT; CDR3 protein: CASSPAPQGSSYNSPLHF; J gene: TRBJ1-6; D gene: -; V gene: TRBV5-1; clone size: -